This paragraph reports one T cell receptor (beta chain). Its binding antigen is unknown. Base qualities are not recorded, but no much larger clone differs from it by a single base. Eligible patients were adults with ileal or ileocolonic Crohn's disease who had an indication for ileocolonic resection. Whole ileal mucosal biopsies were kept frozen at -80 degrees C prior to DNA extraction. Genomic DNA was extracted from frozen whole biopsies with a TRizol-based method and quantified on a NanoDrop 2000 spectrophotometer. The germline V gene (reference sequence) specifies GTSNPN as CDR1 and SVGIG as CDR2. Trimming costs V 3 bases and J 9 bases, and their ends lie 14 bases apart. Inclusive of the bounding cysteine and phenylalanine, the CDR3 is 12 residues long. The only DNA kept is the CDR3, 36 bases in frame from the first base. For commercial TCRB immunosequencing, 400 to 550 nanograms of biopsy DNA were submitted for each sample. A two-step, amplification bias-controlled multiplex PCR was used by Adaptive Biotechnology to amplify CDR3 regions from genomic DNA. Primers for every V and J gene segment were used in the first PCR, and barcodes and Illumina adapters were added in the second PCR. An Illumina instrument was used to sequence the CDR3 libraries. In the source study's methods: The analysis used both the pipelines supplied by the vendor and custom analysis of the raw data in R/Bioconductor with R version 3.3.0. Clonality, which ranges from 0 to 1, was calculated as the inverse of the normalised Shannon entropy across all productive clones. High-frequency clones were defined as the share of the repertoire taken up by the top 100 clones, keeping only clones that passed a 95% confidence test. The Simpson index measured repertoire diversity, and the Morisita-Horn index measured overlap between samples. This immuneACCESS table, as held by TCRdb, lists in-frame sequences with V and J called but not all clones. Of the missing ones, under half trace to an unresolved V gene in checked studies; the others have no known cause. D and trimming were read from the DNA, whereas the V and J calls and clone size are those reported in that table. The table for this sample lists 15,000 to 20,000 clones; roughly two thirds of them were counted only once. 5.3% of the sample goes to the ten largest clones.

This entry is derived from a study of T cell repertoires in ileal Crohn's disease (dated by TCRdb to between 2018 and 2021). Concerning the study at large: Median disease duration was approximately 8.3 years, and about a third of patients were identified as active smokers at the time of surgery. Every patient underwent surgery because of a complication, which was stricturing disease in approximately 61% and penetrating disease in roughly 39%. About half of the patients received postoperative therapy: eleven to twelve received thiopurines and 18 received anti-TNF agents. TCR repertoire analysis was done in fewer than 65 Crohn's disease patients from a prospective multicentre cohort. The study was conducted in parallel with a multicentre cohort built to find predictors of early endoscopic recurrence after ileocolonic resection. Endoscopic postoperative recurrence was defined by a Rutgeerts score above i0. A total of about 150 mucosal samples from some 50 patients were sequenced, with samples obtained at several locations on the surgical specimen and at postoperative endoscopy. The study at large found these results: Endoscopic recurrence was linked to a higher percentage of high-frequency clones at surgery, and recurrence occurred in every patient whose clonality exceeded 26.8% (18/57). Compared with CD4 T cells, sorted CD8 T cells held more high-frequency clones, which suggests that the mucosal expansions were mostly CD8. A significantly higher proportion of clonal expansions was observed in active smokers at surgery than in non-smokers (roughly 24% vs 19%, p=0.02). Mucosal CD4 and CD8 T cells were sorted and sequenced only in a subgroup of patients, the size of which was not stated.

This receptor chain uses TRBV30 and TRBJ1-1; the D gene is possibly TRBD1, with 6 bases matching. The material sequenced was ileal tissue. The clonotype was recovered from an adult with Crohn's disease. The nucleotide sequence is given as TGTGCCTGGAGCCGCCCACAGGGAAAAGCTTTCTTT. It codes for CAWSRPQGKAFF.